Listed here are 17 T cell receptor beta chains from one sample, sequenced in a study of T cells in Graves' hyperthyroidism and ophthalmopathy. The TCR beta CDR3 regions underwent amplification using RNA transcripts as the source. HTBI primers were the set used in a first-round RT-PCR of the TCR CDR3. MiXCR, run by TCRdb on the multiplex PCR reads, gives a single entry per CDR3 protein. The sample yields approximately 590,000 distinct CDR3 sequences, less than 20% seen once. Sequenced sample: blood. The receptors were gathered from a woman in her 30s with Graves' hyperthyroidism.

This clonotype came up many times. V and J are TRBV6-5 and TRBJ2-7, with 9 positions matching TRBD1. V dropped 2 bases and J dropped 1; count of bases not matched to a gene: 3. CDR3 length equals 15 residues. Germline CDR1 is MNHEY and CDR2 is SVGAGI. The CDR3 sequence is CASSYVGTGSYEQYF. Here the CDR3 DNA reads TGTGCCAGCAGTTACGTCGGGACAGGGTCCTACGAGCAGTACTTC.

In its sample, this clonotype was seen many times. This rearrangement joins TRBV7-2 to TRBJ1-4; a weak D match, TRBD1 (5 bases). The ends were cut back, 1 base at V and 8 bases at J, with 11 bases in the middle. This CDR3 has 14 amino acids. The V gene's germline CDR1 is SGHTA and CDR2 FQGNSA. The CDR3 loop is CASSLEGRSEKLFF. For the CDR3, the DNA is TGTGCCAGCAGCTTAGAGGGACGGTCGGAAAAACTGTTTTTT.

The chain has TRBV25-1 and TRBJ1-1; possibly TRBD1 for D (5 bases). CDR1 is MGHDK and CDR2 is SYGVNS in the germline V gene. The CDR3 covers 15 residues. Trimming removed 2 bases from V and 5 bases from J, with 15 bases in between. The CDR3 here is CASSERGVSSTEAFF. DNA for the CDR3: TGTGCCAGCAGTGAAAGAGGGGTTTCAAGTACTGAAGCTTTCTTT.

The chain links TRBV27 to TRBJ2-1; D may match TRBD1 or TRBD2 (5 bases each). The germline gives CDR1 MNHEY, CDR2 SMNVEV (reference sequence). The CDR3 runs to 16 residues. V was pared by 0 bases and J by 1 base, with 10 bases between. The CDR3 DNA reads TGTGCCAGCAGTTTATCGACCGGGGCGTCCTACAATGAGCAGTTCTTC. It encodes CASSLSTGASYNEQFF.

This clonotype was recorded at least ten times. The CDR3 DNA reads TGCGCCAGCAGCCCAAGTTTCGGGCGAGACACTGAAGCTTTCTTT. It encodes CASSPSFGRDTEAFF. The chain uses TRBV5-1 and TRBJ1-1, with D uncertain. Germline V CDR1 and CDR2: SGHRS, YFSETQ. The V end was cut by 4 bases, the J end by 3 bases, with 16 bases between. The CDR3 has 15 amino acids.

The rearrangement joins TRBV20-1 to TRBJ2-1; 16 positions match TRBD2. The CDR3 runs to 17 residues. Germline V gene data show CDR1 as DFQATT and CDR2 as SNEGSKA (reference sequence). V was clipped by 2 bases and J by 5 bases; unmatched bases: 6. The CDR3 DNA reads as TGCAGTGCTAGACCGTCGGGACTAGCGGGGGGGCACAATGAGCAGTTCTTC. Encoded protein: CSARPSGLAGGHNEQFF.

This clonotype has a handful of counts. DNA of the CDR3: TGTGCCAGCAGCCAATTTAGGGATAGCAATCAGCCCCAGCATTTT. This gives the protein CASSQFRDSNQPQHF. The chain carries TRBV3-1 and TRBJ1-5; the D is unclear. Germline CDR1 reads LGHDT; CDR2 reads YNNKEL (reference sequence). CDR3 length equals 15 residues. V was pared by 2 bases and J by 0 bases, with 8 bases between.

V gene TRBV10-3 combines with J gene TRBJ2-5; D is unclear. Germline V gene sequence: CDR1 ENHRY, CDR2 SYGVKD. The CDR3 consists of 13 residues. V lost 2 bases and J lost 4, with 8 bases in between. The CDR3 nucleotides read TGTGCCATCAGTGAGAACAGAGGAGAGACCCAGTACTTC. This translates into CAISENRGETQYF.

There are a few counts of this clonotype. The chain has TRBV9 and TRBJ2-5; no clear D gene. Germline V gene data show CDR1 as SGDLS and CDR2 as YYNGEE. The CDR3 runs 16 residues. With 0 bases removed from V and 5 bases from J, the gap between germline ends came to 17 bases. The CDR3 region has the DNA TGTGCCAGCAGCGTAGCGGGTACTGTCGGCGTTGAGACCCAGTACTTC. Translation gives CASSVAGTVGVETQYF. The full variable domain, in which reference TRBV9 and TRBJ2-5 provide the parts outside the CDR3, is DSGVTQTPKHLITATGQRVTLRCSPRSGDLSVYWYQQSLDQGLQFLIQYYNGEERAKGNILERFSAQQFPDLHSELNLSSLELGDSALYFCASSVAGTVGVETQYFGPGTRLLVL.

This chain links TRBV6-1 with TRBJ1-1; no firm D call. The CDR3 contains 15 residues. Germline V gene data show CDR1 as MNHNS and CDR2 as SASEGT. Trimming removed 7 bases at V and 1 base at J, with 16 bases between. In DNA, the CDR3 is TGTGCCAGCAACTCGCGAGCCGGACCGAACACTGAAGCTTTCTTT. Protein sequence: CASNSRAGPNTEAFF.

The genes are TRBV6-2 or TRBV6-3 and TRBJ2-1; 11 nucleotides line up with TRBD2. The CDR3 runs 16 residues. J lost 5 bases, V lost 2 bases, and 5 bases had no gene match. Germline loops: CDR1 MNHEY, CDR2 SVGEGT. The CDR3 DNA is TGTGCCAGCAGTTACCGGCTAGCGGGAGGCAACAATGAGCAGTTCTTC. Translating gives CASSYRLAGGNNEQFF.

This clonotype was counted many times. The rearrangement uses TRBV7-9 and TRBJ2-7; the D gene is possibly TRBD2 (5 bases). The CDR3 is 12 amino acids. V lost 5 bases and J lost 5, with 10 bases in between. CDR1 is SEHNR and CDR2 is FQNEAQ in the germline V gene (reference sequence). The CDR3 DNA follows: TGTGCCAGCAGCCCCCCCGGGAACGAGCAGTACTTC. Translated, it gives CASSPPGNEQYF.

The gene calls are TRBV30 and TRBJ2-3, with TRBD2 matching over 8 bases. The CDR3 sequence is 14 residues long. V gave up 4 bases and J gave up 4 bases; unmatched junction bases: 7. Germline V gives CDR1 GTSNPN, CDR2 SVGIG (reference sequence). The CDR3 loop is CAWTTGGMADTQYF. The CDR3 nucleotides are TGTGCCTGGACTACGGGAGGGATGGCAGATACGCAGTATTTT.

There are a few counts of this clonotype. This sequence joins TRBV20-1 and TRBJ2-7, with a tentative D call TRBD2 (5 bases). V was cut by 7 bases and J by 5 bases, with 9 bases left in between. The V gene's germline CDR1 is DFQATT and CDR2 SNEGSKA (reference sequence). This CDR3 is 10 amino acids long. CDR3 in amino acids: CSGLADEQYF. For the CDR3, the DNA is TGCAGTGGCCTAGCCGACGAGCAGTACTTC.

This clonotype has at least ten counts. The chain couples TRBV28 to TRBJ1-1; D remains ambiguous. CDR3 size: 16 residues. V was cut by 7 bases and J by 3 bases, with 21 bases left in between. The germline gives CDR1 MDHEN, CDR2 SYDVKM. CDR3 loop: CASTHLDRVTHTEAFF. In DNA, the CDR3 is TGTGCCAGCACGCACCTCGACCGGGTCACGCACACTGAAGCTTTCTTT.

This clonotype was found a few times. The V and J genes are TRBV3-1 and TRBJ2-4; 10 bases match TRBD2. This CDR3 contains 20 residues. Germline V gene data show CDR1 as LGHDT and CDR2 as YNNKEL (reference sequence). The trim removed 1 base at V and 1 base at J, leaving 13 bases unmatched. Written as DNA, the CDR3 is TGTGCCAGCAGCCAAGGCCGAGCGGGAGGGCGGGGGTCGGCCAAAAACATTCAGTACTTC. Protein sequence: CASSQGRAGGRGSAKNIQYF.

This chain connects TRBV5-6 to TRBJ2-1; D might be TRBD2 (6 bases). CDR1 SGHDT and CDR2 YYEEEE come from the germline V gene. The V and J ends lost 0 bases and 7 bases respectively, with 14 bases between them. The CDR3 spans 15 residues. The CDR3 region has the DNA TGTGCCAGCAGCTTGGGACGGGAGCGGCTTAATGAGCAGTTCTTC. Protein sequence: CASSLGRERLNEQFF.